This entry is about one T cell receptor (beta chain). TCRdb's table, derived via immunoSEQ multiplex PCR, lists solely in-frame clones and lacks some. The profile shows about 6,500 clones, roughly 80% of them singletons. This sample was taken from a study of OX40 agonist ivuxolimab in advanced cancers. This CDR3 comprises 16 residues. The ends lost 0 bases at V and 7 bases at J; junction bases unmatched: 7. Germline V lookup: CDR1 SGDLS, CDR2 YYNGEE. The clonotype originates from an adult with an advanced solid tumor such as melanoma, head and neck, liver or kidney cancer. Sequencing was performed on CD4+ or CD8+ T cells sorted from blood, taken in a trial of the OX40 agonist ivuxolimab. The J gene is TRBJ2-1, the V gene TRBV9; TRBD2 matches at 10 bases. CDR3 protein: CASSVEGTSVLNEQFF. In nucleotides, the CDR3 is TGTGCCAGCAGCGTAGAAGGGACTAGCGTACTAAATGAGCAGTTCTTC. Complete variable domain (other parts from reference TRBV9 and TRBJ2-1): DSGVTQTPKHLITATGQRVTLRCSPRSGDLSVYWYQQSLDQGLQFLIQYYNGEERAKGNILERFSAQQFPDLHSELNLSSLELGDSALYFCASSVEGTSVLNEQFFGPGTRLTVL.